Presented here are 21 T cell receptor beta chains from one specimen sequenced in a study of cytomegalovirus exposure and HLA in healthy donors. The study ran its PCR with 60 Vbeta and 13 Jbeta primers. The data were produced by immunoSEQ multiplex PCR, yet TCRdb's version contains in-frame clones alone and is incomplete. The data show over 150,000 clones, 68% seen once. Input material: PBMCs. The source is a man in his forties or fifties in good health and CMV-seronegative.

The chain combines TRBV6-1 with TRBJ2-5, with 9 bases that match TRBD2. Looked up from germline, CDR1 is MNHNS and CDR2 is SASEGT. The CDR3 totals 15 residues. The junction had 5 bases not matched to a gene; V was cut back by 4 bases and J by 2 bases. CDR3 loop: CASSGPSGAQETQYF. CDR3 nucleotide sequence: TGTGCCAGCAGTGGTCCTAGCGGGGCGCAAGAGACCCAGTACTTC.

The gene calls are TRBV7-6 and TRBJ2-4, with TRBD2 matching over 8 bases. Germline values: CDR1 SGHVS, CDR2 FNYEAQ. The CDR3 loop spans 17 amino acids. The V segment lost 5 bases and the J segment 6 bases; nucleotides outside the gene matches: 15. This CDR3 is CASSEGSTSETRNIQYF. The CDR3 coding sequence is TGTGCCAGCAGCGAGGGGTCGACTAGCGAAACTAGAAACATTCAGTACTTC.

This chain joins TRBV5-1 and TRBJ2-7; 10 bases match TRBD2. This CDR3 is 15 amino acids long. Germline CDR1 SGHRS, CDR2 YFSETQ. The V segment lost 2 bases and the J segment 1 base; nucleotides outside the gene matches: 3. The CDR3 protein is CASSLSGGASYEQYF. The CDR3 region has the DNA TGCGCCAGCAGCTTAAGCGGGGGGGCATCCTACGAGCAGTACTTC.

This chain connects TRBV7-6 to TRBJ1-3; D gene uncertain. Per the germline V gene, CDR1 is SGHVS and CDR2 is FNYEAQ. This CDR3 contains 15 residues. V was trimmed by 4 bases and J by 2 bases, leaving 12 bases between them. CDR3 DNA sequence: TGTGCCAGCAGCTCCCTAGAAGGCCCTGGAAACACCATATATTTT. Translating it yields CASSSLEGPGNTIYF. Full variable domain (remainder filled in from reference TRBV7-6 and TRBJ1-3): GAGVSQSPRYKVTKRGQDVALRCDPISGHVSLYWYRQALGQGPEFLTYFNYEAQQDKSGLPNDRFSAERPEGSISTLTIQRTEQRDSAMYRCASSSLEGPGNTIYFGEGSWLTVV.

The CDR3 loop reads CASGQGTGNTIYF. The CDR3, as DNA: TGTGCCAGCGGACAGGGGACTGGAAACACCATATATTTT. J is TRBJ1-3 and V is TRBV6-5; 9 positions agree with TRBD1. After removal of 8 bases from V and 2 bases from J, the junction contained 1 base not matched to a gene. Germline values: CDR1 MNHEY, CDR2 SVGAGI. The CDR3 runs 13 residues.

The chain has TRBV2 and TRBJ2-1, with D maybe TRBD1 (6 bases). Trimming pared 2 bases from V and 9 bases from J, leaving 8 bases between. The germline gives CDR1 SNHLY, CDR2 FYNNEI. The CDR3 loop spans 12 amino acids. The CDR3 region has the DNA TGTGCCAGCAGTGAAACAGGGAGTGAGCAGTTCTTC. Protein sequence: CASSETGSEQFF.

The CDR3 DNA is TGTGCCAGCAGTCCACCGGGACAGGGGGCCTACGAGCAGTACTTC. This translates into CASSPPGQGAYEQYF. The chain uses TRBV28 and TRBJ2-7, with 11 nucleotides matching TRBD1. Germline values: CDR1 MDHEN, CDR2 SYDVKM. The CDR3 runs to 15 residues. The V segment lost 5 bases and the J segment 2 bases; nucleotides outside the gene matches: 5.

This chain links TRBV7-3 with TRBJ2-1; the match to TRBD1 covers 7 bases. The CDR3 length is 16 residues. With V trimmed by 0 bases and J by 3 bases, 5 bases remained unmatched. Germline CDR1 and CDR2: SGHTA and FQGTGA. For the CDR3, the DNA is TGTGCCAGCAGCTTAACGGGACAGCTCCTCTACAATGAGCAGTTCTTC. Residues: CASSLTGQLLYNEQFF.

This clone was seen a handful of times. The rearrangement links TRBV2 to TRBJ1-5; D unclear. CDR3 length equals 15 residues. Per the germline V gene, CDR1 is SNHLY and CDR2 is FYNNEI. Between the trimmed V and J ends, which lost 6 bases and 7 bases, there was a span of 19 bases. CDR3 sequence: CASSPYDNPNQPQHF. Written as DNA, the CDR3 is TGTGCCAGCAGCCCTTACGACAATCCAAACCAGCCCCAGCATTTT.

The V and J genes are TRBV2 and TRBJ2-1; D uncertain. The germline CDR1 and CDR2 sequences are SNHLY and FYNNEI. The V end was cut by 9 bases, the J end by 0 bases, with 6 bases between. The CDR3 loop spans 12 amino acids. CDR3 DNA: TGTGCCAGTTGTCGCTCCTACAATGAGCAGTTCTTC. This translates into CASCRSYNEQFF.

The chain is built from TRBV6-6 and TRBJ2-5; perhaps TRBD2 as D (5 bases). Germline CDR1 is MNHNY and CDR2 is SVGAGI (reference sequence). CDR3 size: 13 residues. V was cut by 0 bases and J by 5 bases, with 7 bases left in between. The CDR3 bases are TGTGCCAGCAGTTACTCAGACTATGAGACCCAGTACTTC. Protein product: CASSYSDYETQYF.

The V call is TRBV13, the J call TRBJ2-3; 12 bases line up with TRBD2. Germline assignment: CDR1 PRHDT and CDR2 FYEKMQ (reference sequence). This CDR3 is built from 17 residues. V was clipped by 5 bases and J by 0 bases; unmatched bases: 6. Here the CDR3 reads CASSHLAGGTSTDTQYF. The CDR3 DNA reads TGTGCCAGCAGCCACCTAGCGGGGGGGACTAGCACAGATACGCAGTATTTT.

This clone has only one observation. An end of the junction differs from the germline gene, which may be a read error. The sample has other DNA sequences that encode this CDR3 too. V and J are TRBV5-1 and TRBJ1-5; no reliable D call. The CDR3 has 14 amino acids. The germline V gene encodes CDR1 SGHRS and CDR2 YFSETQ. CDR3 amino acids: CASSPEGSNQPQHF. The CDR3 coding sequence is TGCGCTAGCAGTCCCGAGGGCAGCAATCAGCCCCAGCATTTT.

The rearrangement joins TRBV10-1 to TRBJ2-2; a possible D gene is TRBD1 (6 bases). The CDR3 totals 17 residues. Per the germline V gene, CDR1 is WNHNN and CDR2 is SYGVQD (reference sequence). The V and J ends lost 6 bases and 1 base respectively, with 18 bases between them. The CDR3 region is CASREAQGTGNTGELFF. The CDR3 nucleotides read TGCGCCAGCAGAGAAGCCCAGGGGACGGGGAACACCGGGGAGCTGTTTTTT.

The chain has TRBV27 and TRBJ2-2; D possibly corresponds to TRBD1 (6 bases). V was clipped by 3 bases and J by 7 bases, with 15 bases between them. Germline V gene data show CDR1 as MNHEY and CDR2 as SMNVEV (reference sequence). The CDR3 covers 15 residues. Here the CDR3 reads CASSFGRGYYGELFF. CDR3 nucleotide sequence: TGTGCCAGCAGTTTCGGCAGGGGTTATTACGGGGAGCTGTTTTTT.

This clone showed up just a few times. Other DNA variants within this sample encode the same CDR3. V usage is TRBV4-3 and J usage is TRBJ1-2; 7 bases map to TRBD1. V trimming: 1 base; J trimming: 2 bases; junction bases outside the gene matches: 4. The CDR3 sequence is 15 residues long. The germline V gene encodes CDR1 LGHNA and CDR2 YSLEER. CDR3: CASSQGAGGNYGYTF. CDR3 sequence (DNA): TGCGCCAGCAGCCAAGGGGCAGGGGGGAACTATGGCTACACCTTC.

The chain links TRBV25-1 to TRBJ2-7, with 9 bases that match TRBD1. Germline trimming cut 2 bases from V and 4 bases from J; bases unmatched to any gene: 6. Germline V gene lookup returns CDR1 MGHDK and CDR2 SYGVNS. The CDR3 contains 15 residues. The DNA for the CDR3 is TGTGCCAGCAGTGAAGGGGGGACAGGGATTTACGAGCAGTACTTC. The encoded protein is CASSEGGTGIYEQYF.

This clone was seen just once. J is TRBJ1-6 and V is TRBV5-1; D is unclear. Germline loops: CDR1 SGHRS, CDR2 YFSETQ. The CDR3 runs to 15 residues. V lost 0 bases, J lost 7 bases, and 11 bases lay in between. CDR3 loop: CASSLEGGFNSPLHF. The DNA of the CDR3 is TGCGCCAGCAGCTTGGAAGGAGGGTTCAATTCACCCCTCCACTTT.

Concerning this clone: Other DNA sequences of this sample code for an identical CDR3. The rearrangement uses TRBV20-1 and TRBJ2-7, with TRBD2 as a possible D gene (6 bases). The germline V gene has CDR1 DFQATT and CDR2 SNEGSKA (reference sequence). V lost 3 bases to trimming and J lost 4 bases, with 7 bases between them. The CDR3 is 11 residues long. CDR3 DNA sequence: TGCAGTGCTAGGGGGGGTTACGAGCAGTACTTC. Translated, it gives CSARGGYEQYF.

The CDR3 is CASSYSHSGFYEQYF. The CDR3 DNA is TGTGCCAGCAGTTACTCGCACAGCGGATTCTACGAGCAGTACTTC. The chain recombines TRBV6-5 with TRBJ2-7; tentatively, D is TRBD2 (5 bases). V shed 0 bases and J shed 3 bases, with 12 bases lying between them. The CDR3 extends over 15 amino acids. Germline V gives CDR1 MNHEY, CDR2 SVGAGI.

This clone was seen only a few times. V usage is TRBV18 and J usage is TRBJ2-5; D is perhaps TRBD1 (6 bases). Germline V CDR1 and CDR2: KGHSH, LQKENI. The CDR3 is 13 amino acids. V lost 4 bases and J 3 bases, leaving 9 bases between the germline ends. The CDR3 nucleotides are TGTGCCAGCTCACGGGGACAAAAAGAGACCCAGTACTTC. Protein: CASSRGQKETQYF.